These 10 T cell receptor beta chains originate from one sample sequenced in a study of T cells expressing NK-cell markers (TCRdb year 2020). Library prep was done by 5' RACE. Sequencing was carried out with an Illumina HiSeq 2000. The reads underwent TCRdb reprocessing, giving one record for each CDR3 protein sequence and no DNA. For this sample, the table gives some 390,000 distinct CDR3 sequences. The biggest ten clones account for about 10% of the sample. The sequenced sample was blood T cells: a sorted CD56 or NKG2C T cell subset, CD4+ or CD8+ T cells, or bulk PBMC T cells (not recorded which). These receptor sequences come from a woman in her forties or fifties in good health. Donor details come from another sample of the same person, matched by shared clones.

The chain employs TRBV12-3 or TRBV12-4 and TRBJ1-6. The CDR3 has 15 amino acids. The CDR3 spells CASSLNEATNSPLHF.

The chain combines TRBV5-1 with TRBJ2-1; TCRdb designates TRBD2, a call that cannot be tested without DNA. Germline V CDR1 and CDR2: SGHRS, YFSETQ. The CDR3 is 16 residues long. The CDR3 is CASSSLAGKGSNEQFF.

The V gene is TRBV3-1, the J gene TRBJ2-1; the TCRdb D gene call, TRBD2, has no DNA to confirm it. CDR3 length: 15 amino acids. Germline CDR1 is LGHDT and CDR2 is YNNKEL (reference sequence). This chain's CDR3 is CASSQDGGGQVRQFF.

V is TRBV5-1 and J is TRBJ2-1; the D gene TCRdb calls, TRBD2, cannot be checked with no DNA. CDR1 is SGHRS and CDR2 is YFSETQ in the germline V gene. The CDR3 consists of 11 residues. The CDR3 spells CASSGGLEQFF.

The CDR3 sequence is CASSHSTSGRLSGELFF. The chain combines TRBV9 with TRBJ2-2; there is no DNA to check the TCRdb D call of TRBD2. CDR1 and CDR2 from the germline V gene are SGDLS and YYNGEE. There are 17 residues in the CDR3.

The chain couples TRBV12-3 or TRBV12-4 to TRBJ1-1; checking the TCRdb D call of TRBD1 is not possible without DNA. There are 15 residues in the CDR3. CDR3 amino acids: CASSFHQGGVTEAFF.

The genes are TRBV5-1 and TRBJ2-1; as DNA is missing, the TRBD2 call by TCRdb cannot be tested. The CDR3 loop spans 18 amino acids. Germline lookup yields CDR1 SGHRS and CDR2 YFSETQ. The CDR3 here is CASSTRTSGGSSYNEQFF.

This chain joins TRBV7-9 and TRBJ2-1. Germline CDR1 reads SEHNR; CDR2 reads FQNEAQ (reference sequence). The CDR3 loop spans 12 amino acids. CDR3 in amino acids: CASISYGNEQFF.

The V call is TRBV6-2 or TRBV6-3, the J call TRBJ1-5; the D call from TCRdb, TRBD1, cannot be confirmed without DNA. Germline values: CDR1 MNHEY, CDR2 SVGEGT. The CDR3 has 16 residues. The CDR3 is CASSSRQGSSNQPQHF.

J is TRBJ2-7 and V is TRBV5-6; no DNA is available, so the TRBD1 call from TCRdb remains unchecked. This CDR3 has 14 residues. Germline values: CDR1 SGHDT, CDR2 YYEEEE. The CDR3 loop is CASSLGDRDHEQYF.